The 9 T cell receptor beta chains presented below share a single source sample, sequenced in a study of CD8 T cells in Susac syndrome. When the RNA was reverse transcribed, random hexamers were used with an input of roughly 0.45 to 1 ug. TCRdb analysed the immunoSEQ multiplex PCR reads with MiXCR anew, one entry per CDR3 protein. The sample carries roughly 220,000 distinct CDR3 sequences, over 90% recorded once. Sequenced material: CD4+ T cells from PBMCs. Receptors were obtained from a human donor with Susac syndrome.

CDR3 residues: CASSLAGQTGDTQYF. The CDR3 nucleotides read TGTGCCAGCAGCTTAGCTGGACAGACGGGAGATACGCAGTATTTT. J is TRBJ2-3 and V is TRBV11-2, with D perhaps TRBD1 (6 bases). V lost 1 base and J lost 5, with 13 bases in between. From germline, CDR1 is SGHAT and CDR2 FQNNGV. This CDR3 region has 15 residues.

This chain links TRBV6-4 with TRBJ1-5; a weak D match, TRBD1 (6 bases). The CDR3 spans 13 residues. Trimming stripped 6 bases from V and 5 bases from J, with 11 bases between. The germline gives CDR1 MRHNA, CDR2 SNTAGT. The CDR3 sequence is CASSGTPDQPQHF. The CDR3 bases are TGTGCCAGCAGCGGGACACCTGATCAGCCCCAGCATTTT.

V gene TRBV12-3 or TRBV12-4 combines with J gene TRBJ1-4; 8 bases are a match to TRBD1. The junction had 13 bases not matched to a gene; V was cut back by 6 bases and J by 4 bases. The CDR3 runs 17 residues. The CDR3 DNA follows: TGTGCCAGCAGCGGGACAGGAGGAGGTGGTGGTAATGAAAAACTGTTTTTT. This sequence encodes CASSGTGGGGGNEKLFF.

V gene TRBV7-2 combines with J gene TRBJ1-2; the D is unclear. The germline V gene encodes CDR1 SGHTA and CDR2 FQGNSA. Trimming stripped 5 bases from V and 5 bases from J, with 24 bases between. This CDR3 is 17 amino acids long. CDR3 nucleotides: TGTGCCAGCAGCCTCGGATATGAGGCCTTGGTTGCGTATGGCTACACCTTC. Amino acid sequence: CASSLGYEALVAYGYTF.

The chain joins TRBV20-1 to TRBJ2-5, with D hard to call. CDR1 and CDR2 (germline): DFQATT, SNEGSKA (reference sequence). Between the trimmed V and J ends, which lost 0 bases and 1 base, there was a span of 6 bases. This CDR3 is 13 amino acids long. Written as DNA, the CDR3 is TGCAGTGCTAGAGATTGGCTCCAAGAGACCCAGTACTTC. As protein: CSARDWLQETQYF.

This chain connects TRBV6-2 or TRBV6-3 to TRBJ1-5; D is uncertain. In germline, CDR1 is MNHEY, CDR2 SVGEGT. V lost 0 bases, J lost 6 bases, and 9 bases lay in between. This CDR3 spans 14 amino acids. In DNA, the CDR3 is TGTGCCAGCAGTTACTCGAGTTTGGGTCAGCCCCAGCATTTT. Encoded protein: CASSYSSLGQPQHF.

J is TRBJ2-5 and V is TRBV5-1; D gene ambiguous. The V end was cut by 5 bases, the J end by 2 bases, with 4 bases between. This CDR3 has 11 residues. CDR1 is SGHRS, CDR2 YFSETQ, per germline. CDR3 amino acids: CASRPQETQYF. CDR3 coding DNA: TGCGCCAGCAGACCTCAAGAGACCCAGTACTTC.

The chain joins TRBV5-1 to TRBJ1-6; unclear D gene. Trimming left V 0 bases short and J 0 bases short, with 7 bases between. The germline gives CDR1 SGHRS, CDR2 YFSETQ. The CDR3 spans 16 residues. The CDR3 nucleotides are TGCGCCAGCAGCTTGGAAAGCACCTCCTATAATTCACCCCTCCACTTT. Translated, it gives CASSLESTSYNSPLHF.

V usage is TRBV14 and J usage is TRBJ1-4; D not certain. CDR3 length: 13 residues. Trimming pared 4 bases from V and 11 bases from J, leaving 14 bases between. The germline V gene has CDR1 SGHDN and CDR2 FVKESK. The CDR3 sequence is CASSPTVTGKLFF. CDR3 sequence (DNA): TGTGCCAGCAGCCCTACAGTTACGGGTAAACTGTTTTTT. Full variable domain (outside the CDR3, taken from reference TRBV14 and TRBJ1-4): EAGVTQFPSHSVIEKGQTVTLRCDPISGHDNLYWYRRVMGKEIKFLLHFVKESKQDESGMPNNRFLAERTGGTYSTLKVQPAELEDSGVYFCASSPTVTGKLFFGSGTQLSVL.